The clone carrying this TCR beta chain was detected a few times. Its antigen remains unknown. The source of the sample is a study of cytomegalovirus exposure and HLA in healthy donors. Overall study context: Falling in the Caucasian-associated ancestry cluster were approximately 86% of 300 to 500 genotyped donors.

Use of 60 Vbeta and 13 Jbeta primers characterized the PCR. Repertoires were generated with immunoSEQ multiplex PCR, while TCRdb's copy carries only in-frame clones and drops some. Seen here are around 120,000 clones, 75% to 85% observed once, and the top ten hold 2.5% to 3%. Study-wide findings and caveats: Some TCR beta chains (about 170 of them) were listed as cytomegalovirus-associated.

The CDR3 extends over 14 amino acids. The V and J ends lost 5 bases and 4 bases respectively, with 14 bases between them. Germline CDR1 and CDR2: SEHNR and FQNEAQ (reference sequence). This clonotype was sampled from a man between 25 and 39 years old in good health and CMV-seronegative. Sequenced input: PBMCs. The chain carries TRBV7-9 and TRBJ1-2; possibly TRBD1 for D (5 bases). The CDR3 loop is CASSPGGDGYGYTF. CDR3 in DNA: TGTGCCAGCAGCCCGGGGGGAGATGGCTATGGCTACACCTTC.